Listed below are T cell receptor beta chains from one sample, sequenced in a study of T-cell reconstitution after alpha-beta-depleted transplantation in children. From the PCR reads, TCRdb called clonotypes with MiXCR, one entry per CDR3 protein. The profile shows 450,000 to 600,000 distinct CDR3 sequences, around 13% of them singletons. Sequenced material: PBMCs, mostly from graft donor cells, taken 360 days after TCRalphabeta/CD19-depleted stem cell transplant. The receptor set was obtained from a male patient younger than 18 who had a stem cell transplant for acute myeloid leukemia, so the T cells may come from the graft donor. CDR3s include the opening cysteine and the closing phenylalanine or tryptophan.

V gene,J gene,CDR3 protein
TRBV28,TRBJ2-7,CASSLWGRDRGHEQYF
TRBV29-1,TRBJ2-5,CSVDRDSETQYF
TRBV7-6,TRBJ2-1,CASSLVEQGPLRIYNEQFF
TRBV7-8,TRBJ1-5,CASSSQGGGNQPQHF
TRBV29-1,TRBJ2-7,CSTGRDGTYEQYF
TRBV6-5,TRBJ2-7,CASSYGSVDYEQYF
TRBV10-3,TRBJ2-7,CAISEYFASSYEQYF
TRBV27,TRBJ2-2,CASASGTSGRRDTGELFF
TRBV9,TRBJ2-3,CASSVEEGYGTDTQYF
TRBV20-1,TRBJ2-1,CSARAGTGGKQFF
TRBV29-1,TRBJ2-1,CSVEDLWMGNEQFF
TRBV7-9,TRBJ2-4,CASSFVGPTGGIQYF
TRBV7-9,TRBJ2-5,CASSPLGDLFQETQYF
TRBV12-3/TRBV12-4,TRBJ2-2,CASSPLTSDTGELFF
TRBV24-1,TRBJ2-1,CATSALATSYNEQFF
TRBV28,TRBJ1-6,CASSSTGKNSPLHF
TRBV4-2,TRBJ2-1,CASSHTYGNEQFF
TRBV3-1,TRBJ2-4,CASSLGPGGIQYF
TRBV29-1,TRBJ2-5,CSVRETQETQYF
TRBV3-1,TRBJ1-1,CASSQLGGRGDFTEAFF
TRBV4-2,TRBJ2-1,CASSLEGLAYNEQFF
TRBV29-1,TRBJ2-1,CSVAGLLGLYNEQFF
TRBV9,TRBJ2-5,CASSLAGGSQPETQYF
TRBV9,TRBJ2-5,CASSGPGRKETQYF
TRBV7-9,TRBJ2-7,CASSLAGPRSSYEQYF
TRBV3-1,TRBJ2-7,CASSASGTSGPSEYF
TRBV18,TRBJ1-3,CASSPPYDGRVSGNTIYF
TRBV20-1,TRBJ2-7,CSARPGLANNYEQYF
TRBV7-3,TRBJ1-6,CASSIQTGGRSPLHF
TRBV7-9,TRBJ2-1,CASSPRGLAGGMDEQFF
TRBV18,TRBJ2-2,CASSSGGTPVDTGELFF
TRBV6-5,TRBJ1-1,CASRPGWVTEAFF
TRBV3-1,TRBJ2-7,CASSQGNGPQYF
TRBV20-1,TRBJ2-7,CSASGRALYEQYF
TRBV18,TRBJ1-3,CASSPLDRGRSGNTIYF
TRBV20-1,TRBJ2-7,CSATPLSGTSGRHYEQYF
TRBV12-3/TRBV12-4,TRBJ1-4,CASSPLTGTGEKLFF
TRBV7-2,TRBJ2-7,CASSLVQRGHYEQYF
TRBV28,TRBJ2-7,CASEGRDGTYEQYF
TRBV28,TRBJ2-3,CASGGAGRKDTQYF
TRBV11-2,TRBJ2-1,CASSSWSGLALRGNEQFF
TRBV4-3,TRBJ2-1,CASRRQEFNEQFF
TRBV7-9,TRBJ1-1,CASSVMIEAFF
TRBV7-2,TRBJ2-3,CASSLGGAGATDTQYF
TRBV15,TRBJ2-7,CATSSEHGWDPYEQYF
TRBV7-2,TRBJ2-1,CASSPDGTNEQFF
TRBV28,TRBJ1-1,CASNWVDGITEAFF
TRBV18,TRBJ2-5,CASSQRTGTQETQYF
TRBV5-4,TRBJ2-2,CASSLVTSGMSGELFF
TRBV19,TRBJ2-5,CASKRVIGLQETQYF
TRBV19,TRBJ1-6,CASSMGTRPPLHF
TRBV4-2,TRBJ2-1,CASSPEGARRAGGSYNEQFF
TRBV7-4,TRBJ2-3,CASSLFRGASTDTQYF
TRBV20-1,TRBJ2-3,CSAYRPTSVLTDTQYF
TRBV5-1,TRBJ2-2,CASSSNPGELFF